The TCR beta chain described here comes from a study of metastatic and nonmetastatic thyroid tumors. Thyroid surgery was preceded by no treatment in any patient. Original processing methods: Building a distant-metastasis classifier for papillary thyroid cancer drew on CDR3 differences across clinicopathological groups. TCRdb re-called the PCR reads via MiXCR. The authors' filters were not applied to this entry. This sample yields roughly 35,000 clones, of which roughly 17% are seen a single time; about 3.4% belongs to the top ten. This clone was observed many times. The V gene lost 1 base and the J gene lost 4 bases, with 14 bases spanning the gap. CDR1 is LGHDT, CDR2 YNNKEL, per germline (reference sequence). This CDR3 region has 16 residues.

The sequence derives from a female donor with papillary thyroid cancer or a benign thyroid nodule (not recorded which). Some clones in this sample may be carry-over from other donors' samples. The rearrangement links TRBV3-1 to TRBJ2-1, with D tentatively TRBD2 (6 bases). The sample was blood. This chain's CDR3 is CASSQASQLAYNEQFF. The CDR3 region has the DNA TGTGCCAGCAGCCAAGCTAGCCAACTAGCTTACAATGAGCAGTTCTTC.